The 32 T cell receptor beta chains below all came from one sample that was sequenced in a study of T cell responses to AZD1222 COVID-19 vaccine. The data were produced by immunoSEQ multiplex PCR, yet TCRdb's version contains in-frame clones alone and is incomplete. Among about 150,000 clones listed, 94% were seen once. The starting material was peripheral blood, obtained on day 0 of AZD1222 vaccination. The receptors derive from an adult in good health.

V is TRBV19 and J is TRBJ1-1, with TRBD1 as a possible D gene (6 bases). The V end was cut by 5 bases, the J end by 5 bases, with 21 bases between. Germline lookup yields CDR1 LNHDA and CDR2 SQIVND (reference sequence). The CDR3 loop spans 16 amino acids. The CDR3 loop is CASSSGGGGTRTEAFF. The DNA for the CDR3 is TGTGCCAGTAGTTCCGGCGGCGGGGGGACAAGGACTGAAGCTTTCTTT.

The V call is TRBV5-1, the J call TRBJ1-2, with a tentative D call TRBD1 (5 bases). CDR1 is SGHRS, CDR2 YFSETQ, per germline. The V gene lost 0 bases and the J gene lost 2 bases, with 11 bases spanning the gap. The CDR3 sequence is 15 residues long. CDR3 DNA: TGCGCCAGCAGCTTGGTTCAGGGAGGGAACTATGGCTACACCTTC. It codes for CASSLVQGGNYGYTF.

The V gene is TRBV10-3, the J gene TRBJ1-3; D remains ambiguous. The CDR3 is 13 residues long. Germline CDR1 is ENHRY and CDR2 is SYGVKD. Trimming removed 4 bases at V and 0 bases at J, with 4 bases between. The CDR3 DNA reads TGTGCCATCAGTGTTGACTCTGGAAACACCATATATTTT. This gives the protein CAISVDSGNTIYF.

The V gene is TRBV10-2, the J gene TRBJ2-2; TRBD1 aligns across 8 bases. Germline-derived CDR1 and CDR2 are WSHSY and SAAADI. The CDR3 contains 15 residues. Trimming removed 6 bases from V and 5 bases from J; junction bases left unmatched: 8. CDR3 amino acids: CASRLPGGRTGELFF. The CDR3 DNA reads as TGCGCCAGCAGATTGCCAGGGGGCAGGACCGGGGAGCTGTTTTTT.

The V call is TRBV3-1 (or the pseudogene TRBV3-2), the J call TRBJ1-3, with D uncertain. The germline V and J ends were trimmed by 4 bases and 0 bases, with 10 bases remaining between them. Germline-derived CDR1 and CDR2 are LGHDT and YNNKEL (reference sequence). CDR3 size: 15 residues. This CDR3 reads CASSLRTRSGNTIYF. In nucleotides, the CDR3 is TGTGCCAGCAGCCTCCGAACACGCTCTGGAAACACCATATATTTT.

The CDR3 nucleotides read TGTGCCAGCAGGGATACGGGACAGACTGGAAACACCATATATTTT. This gives the protein CASRDTGQTGNTIYF. J is TRBJ1-3 and V is TRBV27; 7 bases are a match to TRBD1. The CDR3 runs to 15 residues. The V gene's germline CDR1 is MNHEY and CDR2 SMNVEV (reference sequence). The V and J ends lost 6 bases and 2 bases, in that order; junction bases with no gene match: 7.

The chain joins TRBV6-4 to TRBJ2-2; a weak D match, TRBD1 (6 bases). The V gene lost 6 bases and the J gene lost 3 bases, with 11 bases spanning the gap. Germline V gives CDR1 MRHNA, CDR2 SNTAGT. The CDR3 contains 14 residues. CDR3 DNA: TGTGCCAGCAGCGAGGACAGCGACACCGGGGAGCTGTTTTTT. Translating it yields CASSEDSDTGELFF.

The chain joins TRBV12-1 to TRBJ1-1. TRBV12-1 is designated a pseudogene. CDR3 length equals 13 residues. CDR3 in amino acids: CASSGGRNTEAFF. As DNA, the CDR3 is TGTGCCAGCAGCGGGGGACGGAACACTGAAGCTTTCTTT.

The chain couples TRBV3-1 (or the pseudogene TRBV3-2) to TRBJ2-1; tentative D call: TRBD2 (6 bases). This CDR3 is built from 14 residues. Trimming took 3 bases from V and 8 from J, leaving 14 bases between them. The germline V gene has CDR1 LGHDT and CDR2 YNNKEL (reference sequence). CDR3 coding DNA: TGTGCCAGCAGCCAGGGACTCCCTTCATATGAGCAGTTCTTC. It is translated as CASSQGLPSYEQFF.

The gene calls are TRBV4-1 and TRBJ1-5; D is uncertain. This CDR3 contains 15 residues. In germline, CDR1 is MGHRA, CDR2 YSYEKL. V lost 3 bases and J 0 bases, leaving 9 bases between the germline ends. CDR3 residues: CASSQQETSNQPQHF. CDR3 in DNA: TGCGCCAGCAGCCAGCAGGAGACTAGCAATCAGCCCCAGCATTTT.

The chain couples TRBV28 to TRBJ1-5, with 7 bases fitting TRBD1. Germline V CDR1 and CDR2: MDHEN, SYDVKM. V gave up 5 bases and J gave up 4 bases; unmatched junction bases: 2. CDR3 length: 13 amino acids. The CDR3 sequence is CASSGTANQPQHF. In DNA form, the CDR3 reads TGTGCCAGCAGTGGGACAGCAAATCAGCCCCAGCATTTT.

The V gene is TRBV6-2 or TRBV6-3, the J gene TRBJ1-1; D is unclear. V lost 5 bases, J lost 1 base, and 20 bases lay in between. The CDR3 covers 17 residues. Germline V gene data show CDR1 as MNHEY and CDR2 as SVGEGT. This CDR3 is CASSAGLYLRANTEAFF. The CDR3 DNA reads TGTGCCAGCAGTGCTGGACTTTACCTTCGGGCGAACACTGAAGCTTTCTTT.

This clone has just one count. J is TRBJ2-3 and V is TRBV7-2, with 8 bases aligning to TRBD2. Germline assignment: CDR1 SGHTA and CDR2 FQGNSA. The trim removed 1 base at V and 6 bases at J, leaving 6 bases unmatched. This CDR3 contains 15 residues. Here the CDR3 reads CASSLDGGAADTQYF. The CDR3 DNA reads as TGTGCCAGCAGCTTAGACGGGGGGGCGGCGGATACGCAGTATTTT.

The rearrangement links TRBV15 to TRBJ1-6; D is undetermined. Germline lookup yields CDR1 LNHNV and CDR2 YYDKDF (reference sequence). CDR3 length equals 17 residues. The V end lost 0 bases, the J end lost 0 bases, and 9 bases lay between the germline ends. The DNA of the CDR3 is TGTGCCACCAGCAGAGAGGGTCAGAGCTCCTATAATTCACCCCTCCACTTT. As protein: CATSREGQSSYNSPLHF.

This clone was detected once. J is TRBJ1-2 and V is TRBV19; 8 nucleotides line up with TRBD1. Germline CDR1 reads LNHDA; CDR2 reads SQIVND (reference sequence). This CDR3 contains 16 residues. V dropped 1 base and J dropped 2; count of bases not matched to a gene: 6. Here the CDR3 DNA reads TGTGCCAGTAGTATAGTGATTACAGGGGGGAACTATGGCTACACCTTC. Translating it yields CASSIVITGGNYGYTF.

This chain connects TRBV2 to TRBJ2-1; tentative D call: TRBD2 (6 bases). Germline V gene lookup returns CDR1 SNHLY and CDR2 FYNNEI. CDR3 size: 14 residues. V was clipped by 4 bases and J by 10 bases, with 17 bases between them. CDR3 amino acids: CASSAGLALGEQFF. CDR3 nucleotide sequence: TGTGCCAGCAGTGCGGGACTTGCCTTGGGAGAGCAGTTCTTC.

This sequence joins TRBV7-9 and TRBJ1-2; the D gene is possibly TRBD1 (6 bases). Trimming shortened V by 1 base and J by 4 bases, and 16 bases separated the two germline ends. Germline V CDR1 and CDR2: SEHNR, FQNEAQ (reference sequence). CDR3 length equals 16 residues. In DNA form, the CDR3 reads TGTGCCAGCAGCTTAGGTTGGACAGCCGAACCCTATGGCTACACCTTC. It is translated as CASSLGWTAEPYGYTF.

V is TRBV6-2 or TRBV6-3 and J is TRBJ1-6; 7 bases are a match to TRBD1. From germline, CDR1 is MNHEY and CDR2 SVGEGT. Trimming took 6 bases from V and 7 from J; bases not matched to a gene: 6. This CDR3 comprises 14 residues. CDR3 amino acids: CASSQGVENSPLHF. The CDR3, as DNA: TGTGCCAGCAGCCAGGGGGTAGAAAATTCACCCCTCCACTTT.

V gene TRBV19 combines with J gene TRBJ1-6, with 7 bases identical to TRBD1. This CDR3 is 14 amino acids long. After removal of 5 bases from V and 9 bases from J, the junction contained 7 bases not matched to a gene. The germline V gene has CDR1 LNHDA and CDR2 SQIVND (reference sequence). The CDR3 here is CASSLTGISSPLHF. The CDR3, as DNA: TGTGCCAGTAGTCTGACAGGGATCAGTTCACCCCTCCACTTT.

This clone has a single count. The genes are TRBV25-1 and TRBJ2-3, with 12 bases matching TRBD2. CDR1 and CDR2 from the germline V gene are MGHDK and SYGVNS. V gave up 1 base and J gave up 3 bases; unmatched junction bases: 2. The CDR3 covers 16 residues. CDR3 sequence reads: CASSELLAGGTDTQYF. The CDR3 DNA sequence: TGTGCCAGCAGTGAATTACTAGCGGGGGGAACAGATACGCAGTATTTT.

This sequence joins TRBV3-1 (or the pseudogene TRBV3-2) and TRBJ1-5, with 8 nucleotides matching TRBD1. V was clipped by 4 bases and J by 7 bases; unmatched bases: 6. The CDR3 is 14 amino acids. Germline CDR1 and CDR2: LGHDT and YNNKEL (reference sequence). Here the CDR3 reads CASSPDRGEQPQHF. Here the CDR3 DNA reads TGTGCCAGCAGCCCCGACAGGGGCGAGCAGCCCCAGCATTTT.

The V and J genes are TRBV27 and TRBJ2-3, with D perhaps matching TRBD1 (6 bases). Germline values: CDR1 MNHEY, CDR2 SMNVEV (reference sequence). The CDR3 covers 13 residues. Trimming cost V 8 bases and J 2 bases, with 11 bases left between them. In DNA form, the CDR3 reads TGTGCCAGCCAAGGACAGACCACAGATACGCAGTATTTT. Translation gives CASQGQTTDTQYF.

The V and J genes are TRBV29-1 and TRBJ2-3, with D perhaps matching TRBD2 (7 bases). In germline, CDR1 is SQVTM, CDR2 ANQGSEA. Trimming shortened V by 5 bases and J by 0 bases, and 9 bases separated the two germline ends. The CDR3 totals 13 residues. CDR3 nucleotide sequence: TGCAGCGTTCGGGGGGCGAGCACAGATACGCAGTATTTT. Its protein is CSVRGASTDTQYF.

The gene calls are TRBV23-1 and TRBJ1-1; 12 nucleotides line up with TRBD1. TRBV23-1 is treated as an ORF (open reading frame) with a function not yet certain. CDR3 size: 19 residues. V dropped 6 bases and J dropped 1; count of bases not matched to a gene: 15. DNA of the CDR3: TGCGCCAGCAGCCGACCACTTCCGGGACAGGGGGCAGAGAACACTGAAGCTTTCTTT. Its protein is CASSRPLPGQGAENTEAFF.

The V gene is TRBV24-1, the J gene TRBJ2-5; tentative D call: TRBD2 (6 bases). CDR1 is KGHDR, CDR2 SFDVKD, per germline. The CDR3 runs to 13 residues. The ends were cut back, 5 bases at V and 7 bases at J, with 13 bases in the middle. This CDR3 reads CATSVGLGGTQYF. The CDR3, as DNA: TGTGCCACCAGTGTGGGTTTGGGGGGGACCCAGTACTTC.

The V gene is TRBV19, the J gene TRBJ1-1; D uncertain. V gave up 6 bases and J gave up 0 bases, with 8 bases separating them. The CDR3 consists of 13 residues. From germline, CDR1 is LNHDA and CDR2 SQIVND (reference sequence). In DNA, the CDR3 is TGTGCCAGTAGCAGATACATGAACACTGAAGCTTTCTTT. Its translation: CASSRYMNTEAFF.

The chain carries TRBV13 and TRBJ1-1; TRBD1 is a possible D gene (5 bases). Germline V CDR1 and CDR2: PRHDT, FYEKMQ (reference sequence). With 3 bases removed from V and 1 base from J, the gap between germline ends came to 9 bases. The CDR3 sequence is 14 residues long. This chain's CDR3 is CASSLHRTNTEAFF. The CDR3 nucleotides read TGTGCCAGCAGCTTGCACAGGACGAACACTGAAGCTTTCTTT.

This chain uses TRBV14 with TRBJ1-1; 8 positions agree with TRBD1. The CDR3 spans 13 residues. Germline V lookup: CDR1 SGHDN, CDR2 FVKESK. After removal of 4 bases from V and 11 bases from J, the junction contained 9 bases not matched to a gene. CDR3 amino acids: CASSPPTGVGAFF. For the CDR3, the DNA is TGTGCCAGCAGCCCTCCGACAGGGGTTGGGGCTTTCTTT.

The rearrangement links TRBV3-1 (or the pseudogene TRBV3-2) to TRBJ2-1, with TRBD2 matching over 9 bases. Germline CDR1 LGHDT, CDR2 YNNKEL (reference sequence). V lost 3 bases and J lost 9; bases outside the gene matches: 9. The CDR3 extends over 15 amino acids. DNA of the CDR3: TGTGCCAGCAGCCATGGTGGAGCGGGGGGAGGTGAGCAGTTCTTC. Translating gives CASSHGGAGGGEQFF.

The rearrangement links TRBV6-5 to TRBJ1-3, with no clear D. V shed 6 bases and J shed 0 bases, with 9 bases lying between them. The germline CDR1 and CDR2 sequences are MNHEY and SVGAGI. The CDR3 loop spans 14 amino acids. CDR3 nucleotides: TGTGCCAGCAGGTTAACAGTCTCTGGAAACACCATATATTTT. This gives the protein CASRLTVSGNTIYF.

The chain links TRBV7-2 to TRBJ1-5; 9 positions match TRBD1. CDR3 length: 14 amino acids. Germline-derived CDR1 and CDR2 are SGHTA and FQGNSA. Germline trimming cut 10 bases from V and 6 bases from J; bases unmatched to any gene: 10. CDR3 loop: CATELQGAFQPQHF. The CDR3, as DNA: TGTGCCACCGAATTACAGGGGGCTTTTCAGCCCCAGCATTTT. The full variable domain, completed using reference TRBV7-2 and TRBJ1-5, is GAGVSQSPSNKVTEKGKDVELRCDPISGHTALYWYRQSLGQGLEFLIYFQGNSAPDKSGLPSDRFSAERTGGSVSTLTIQRTQQEDSAVYLCATELQGAFQPQHFGDGTRLSIL.

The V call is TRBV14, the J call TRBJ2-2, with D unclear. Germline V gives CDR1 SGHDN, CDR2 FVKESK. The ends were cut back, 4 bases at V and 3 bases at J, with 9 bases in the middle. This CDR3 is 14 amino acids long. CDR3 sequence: CASSLVLDTGELFF. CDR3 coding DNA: TGTGCCAGCAGCCTGGTGCTGGACACCGGGGAGCTGTTTTTT.